This T cell receptor beta chain is from a study of blood T cell repertoires in COVID-19. Study-wide background: Specimens from acute and convalescent COVID-19 originated in the United States, Italy and Spain. T cells, B-cell-depleted T cells, or PBMCs supplied cDNA or gDNA.

In the authors' workflow: Reference gene primer amplification in the assay estimated nucleated cell counts. Clones were sequenced by immunoSEQ multiplex PCR, and TCRdb holds only the in-frame ones, with some missing. That table gives V, J and clone size, and the DNA gave D and trimming. The repertoire includes approximately 270,000 clones, approximately 83% of them detected once, and approximately 2% sits in the top ten. CDR1 is MNHEY and CDR2 is SVGEGT in the germline V gene. V was shortened by 5 bases and J by 2 bases, with 13 bases between the two germline ends. This CDR3 has 15 residues. Cohorts were assigned according to the clinical history that participants reported.

The TCR comes from a woman aged 45 to 65 who had recovered from COVID-19. The sample consisted of PBMCs or T cells enriched from blood (not recorded which). V is TRBV6-2 or TRBV6-3 and J is TRBJ1-5, with D possibly TRBD1 on 6 matching bases. CDR3 loop: CASSPRGFGNQPQHF. The CDR3 DNA sequence: TGTGCCAGCAGTCCCAGGGGTTTCGGCAATCAGCCCCAGCATTTT.